This T cell receptor beta chain was recovered during a study of blood T cell repertoires in COVID-19. Across the whole study: COVID-19 samples collected from the United States, Italy and Spain covered acute and convalescent phases. From T cells, B-cell-depleted T cells, or PBMCs came the material, which was cDNA or gDNA.

Germline loops: CDR1 SGDLS, CDR2 YYNGEE. The CDR3 totals 14 residues. With V trimmed by 3 bases and J by 5 bases, 4 bases remained unmatched. Study processing details: Estimation of nucleated cell counts was performed using reference gene primer amplification. TCRdb's table, derived via immunoSEQ multiplex PCR, lists solely in-frame clones and lacks some. V and J calls and clone size follow that table, whereas D and trimming were derived from the DNA. Among hundreds of thousands of clones listed, approximately 88% were seen once. The Seattle patients joined while their infection was active and were tracked longitudinally afterward.

The clonotype comes from a woman between 65 and 79 years old with COVID-19, enrolled during active disease. Sequencing was performed on peripheral blood. The J gene is TRBJ1-4, the V gene TRBV9, with 7 bases identical to TRBD1. The CDR3 nucleotides read TGTGCCAGCAGCGGACAGGGTTTCAATGAAAAACTGTTTTTT. It yields the protein CASSGQGFNEKLFF.